Here is one T cell receptor beta chain with its context. The CDR3 sequence is 13 residues long. CDR1 SQVTM and CDR2 ANQGSEA come from the germline V gene. Trimming left V 6 bases short and J 4 bases short, with 16 bases between. This entry belongs to a study of blood T cell repertoires in COVID-19. For the study at large: There were acute and convalescent COVID-19 samples, and they came from the United States, Italy and Spain. PBMCs, B-cell-depleted T cells, or T cells provided the cDNA or gDNA that made up the material.

In the study's own analysis: By means of reference gene primer amplification, nucleated cell counts were estimated. Method: immunoSEQ multiplex PCR; TCRdb's copy keeps in-frame clones and lacks some. V, J and clone size reflect that table, while D and trimming were determined from the DNA. Of 95,000 to 120,000 clones detected, over 75% appear once; the ten largest clones hold under 2.5%. The receptor was derived from a human donor in a cohort sampled during active COVID-19. This chain joins TRBV29-1 and TRBJ2-7, with D perhaps matching TRBD2 (6 bases). The sequenced material came from peripheral blood. DNA of the CDR3: TGCAGCGTGGGAGGTGGGCTAGTTTACGAGCAGTACTTC. Translation: CSVGGGLVYEQYF.